A single TCR beta chain is shown here with its context. The data derive from a study of type 1 and type 2 diabetes patients. In the study overall: Donors were type 1 diabetes, type 2 diabetes, or nondiabetic controls. The whole study generated approximately 19,000,000 paired-end reads.

Germline V gene lookup returns CDR1 LNHDA and CDR2 SQIVND (reference sequence). V was clipped by 1 base and J by 9 bases, with 13 bases between them. The CDR3 runs 15 residues. Genomic DNA was the PCR template. A primer set of 30 forward and 13 reverse primers amplified the CDR3. TCRdb called the multiplex PCR reads again in MiXCR, with one record for every CDR3 protein. The table lists fewer than 350,000 distinct CDR3 sequences, more than 45% of them singletons, with approximately 13% in the top ten. The receptor was isolated from a man in his late teens or twenties with type 2 diabetes. V usage is TRBV19 and J usage is TRBJ1-6, with D possibly TRBD1 on 6 matching bases. Sequenced material: peripheral blood mononuclear cells (PBMCs). The CDR3 here is CASSIVQGNGSPLHF. DNA for the CDR3: TGTGCCAGTAGTATAGTGCAGGGGAATGGTTCACCCCTCCACTTT.